Here is one TCR beta chain with its context. Its antigen remains unknown. Vbeta (60) and Jbeta (13) primers were used in the PCR. Produced via immunoSEQ multiplex PCR; TCRdb's table is partial and in-frame only. The profile shows 200,000 to 300,000 clones, 82% of them singletons. This specimen belongs to a study of cytomegalovirus exposure and HLA in healthy donors. Looking at the study overall: About 85 million unique TCRs from HLA-typed donors were held in an early release of data. Study-wide results and caveats: Rare sequences made up most TCRs, while some public TCRs were found in many donors.

The CDR3 spans 15 residues. Germline CDR1 GTSNPN, CDR2 SVGIG (reference sequence). V shed 5 bases and J 5 bases; nucleotides not matched to a gene: 10. Sequencing used PBMCs. This receptor was identified in a woman aged 40 to 50 in good health and CMV-seropositive. The V call is TRBV30, the J call TRBJ2-2; TRBD1 matches 8 bases. The CDR3 region is CAWGRGTGRTGELFF. CDR3 bases: TGTGCCTGGGGACGGGGGACAGGACGAACCGGGGAGCTGTTTTTT.